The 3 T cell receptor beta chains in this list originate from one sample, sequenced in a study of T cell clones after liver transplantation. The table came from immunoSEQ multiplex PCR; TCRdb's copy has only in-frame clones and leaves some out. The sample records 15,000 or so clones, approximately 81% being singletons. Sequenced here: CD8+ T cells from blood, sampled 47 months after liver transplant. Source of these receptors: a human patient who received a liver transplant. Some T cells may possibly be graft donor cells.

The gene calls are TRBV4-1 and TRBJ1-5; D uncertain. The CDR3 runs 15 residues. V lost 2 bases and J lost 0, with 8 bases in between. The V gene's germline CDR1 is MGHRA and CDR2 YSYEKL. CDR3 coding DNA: TGCGCCAGCAGCCAATATGGTAGTAGCAATCAGCCCCAGCATTTT. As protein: CASSQYGSSNQPQHF.

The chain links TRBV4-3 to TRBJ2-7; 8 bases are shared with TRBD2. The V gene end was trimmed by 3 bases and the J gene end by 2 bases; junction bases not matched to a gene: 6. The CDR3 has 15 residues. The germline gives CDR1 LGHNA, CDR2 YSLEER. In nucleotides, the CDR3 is TGCGCCAGCAGCCAGGTAGCGGGGTCCCCCTACGAGCAGTACTTC. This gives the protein CASSQVAGSPYEQYF.

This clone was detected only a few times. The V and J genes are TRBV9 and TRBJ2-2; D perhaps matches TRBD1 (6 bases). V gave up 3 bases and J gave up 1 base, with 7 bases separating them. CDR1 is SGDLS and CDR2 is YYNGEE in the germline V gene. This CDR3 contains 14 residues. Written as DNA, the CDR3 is TGTGCCAGCAGCGACAGGGTGAACACCGGGGAGCTGTTTTTT. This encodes CASSDRVNTGELFF.